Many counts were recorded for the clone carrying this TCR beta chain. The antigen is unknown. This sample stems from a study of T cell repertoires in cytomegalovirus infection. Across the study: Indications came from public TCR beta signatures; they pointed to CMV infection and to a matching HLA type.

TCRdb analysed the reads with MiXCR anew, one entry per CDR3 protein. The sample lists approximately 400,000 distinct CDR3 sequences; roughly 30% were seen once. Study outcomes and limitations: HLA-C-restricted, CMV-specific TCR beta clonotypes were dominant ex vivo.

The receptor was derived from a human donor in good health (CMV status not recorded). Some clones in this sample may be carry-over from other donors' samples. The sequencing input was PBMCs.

The CDR3 DNA is TGTGCCAGCAGTCCGGGACAGAATCAGCCCCAGCATTTT. It yields the protein CASSPGQNQPQHF. The rearrangement uses TRBV18 and TRBJ1-5; 7 bases align to TRBD1. Germline loops: CDR1 KGHSH, CDR2 LQKENI. V lost 8 bases to trimming and J lost 4 bases; unmatched junction nucleotides: 5. The CDR3 totals 13 residues.